This is a list of T cell receptor beta chains from one sample in a study of control samples from healthy donors and cancer patients. Using immunoSEQ multiplex PCR, the repertoire was profiled, and TCRdb retains in-frame clones only, with some absent. The profile shows around 55,000 clones, approximately 95% of them singletons. Sequenced input: blood. These receptors were taken from a woman aged 18 to 35 in good health. CDR3s include the opening cysteine and the closing phenylalanine or tryptophan. The order of the fields is J gene, V gene, clone size, CDR3 protein. Clone size appears in some rows only: once, few, many, or a class for an expanded clone.

J: TRBJ1-1; V: TRBV27; size: once; CDR3: CASSLGRGEAFF
J: TRBJ1-6; V: TRBV5-6; size: .; CDR3: CASSLVRGTNSPLHF
J: TRBJ1-1; V: TRBV28; size: once; CDR3: CASSLLDRALGAFF
J: TRBJ2-7; V: TRBV7-2; size: .; CDR3: CASSLLAIPTYEQYF
J: TRBJ2-2; V: TRBV3-1/TRBV3-2; size: .; CDR3: CASSQGFRGVNNEHRGAVF
J: TRBJ2-3; V: TRBV9; size: .; CDR3: CASLLKSTVTDTQYF
J: TRBJ2-3; V: TRBV6-5; size: .; CDR3: CASSYDLGDSQYF
J: TRBJ1-2; V: TRBV14; size: .; CDR3: CASSQPGQGAHGYTF
J: TRBJ1-5; V: TRBV10-3; size: .; CDR3: CAISGGSQPQHF
J: TRBJ1-1; V: TRBV29-1; size: .; CDR3: CSVLSGLNTEAFF
J: TRBJ1-5; V: TRBV12-3/TRBV12-4; size: .; CDR3: CASSSPGQPQHF
J: TRBJ1-1; V: TRBV4-1; size: .; CDR3: CASSHAAGLTEAFF
J: TRBJ1-2; V: TRBV7-9; size: .; CDR3: CASSLNWGGDGYTF
J: TRBJ2-7; V: TRBV3-1/TRBV3-2; size: .; CDR3: CASSHGLVAYEQYF
J: TRBJ1-1; V: TRBV27; size: .; CDR3: CASSLPGPHTEAFF
J: TRBJ1-2; V: TRBV7-2; size: once; CDR3: CASSETGPYGYTF
J: TRBJ2-3; V: TRBV2; size: .; CDR3: CAMEVRGVTDTQYF
J: TRBJ2-3; V: TRBV4-1; size: .; CDR3: CASSQDAGQGGTDTQYF
J: TRBJ2-7; V: TRBV28; size: .; CDR3: CASSPLAGGTYEQYF
J: TRBJ1-5; V: TRBV5-4; size: .; CDR3: CASSLGGSSTNQPQHF
J: TRBJ1-5; V: TRBV30; size: .; CDR3: CAWSVRWGISNQPQHF
J: TRBJ1-2; V: TRBV7-9; size: .; CDR3: CASSLLNRENGYTF
J: TRBJ1-1; V: TRBV2; size: .; CDR3: CASIQGAGEAFF
J: TRBJ1-2; V: TRBV30; size: .; CDR3: CAREDRGPSNYGYTF
J: TRBJ2-1; V: TRBV6-6; size: .; CDR3: CASRDGQVNNEQFF
J: TRBJ2-7; V: TRBV9; size: once; CDR3: CASSVGGGAYEQYF
J: TRBJ1-5; V: TRBV5-6; size: .; CDR3: CASTLSGRYNQPQHF
J: TRBJ2-1; V: TRBV3-1/TRBV3-2; size: .; CDR3: CASSRGLAGGRNEQFF